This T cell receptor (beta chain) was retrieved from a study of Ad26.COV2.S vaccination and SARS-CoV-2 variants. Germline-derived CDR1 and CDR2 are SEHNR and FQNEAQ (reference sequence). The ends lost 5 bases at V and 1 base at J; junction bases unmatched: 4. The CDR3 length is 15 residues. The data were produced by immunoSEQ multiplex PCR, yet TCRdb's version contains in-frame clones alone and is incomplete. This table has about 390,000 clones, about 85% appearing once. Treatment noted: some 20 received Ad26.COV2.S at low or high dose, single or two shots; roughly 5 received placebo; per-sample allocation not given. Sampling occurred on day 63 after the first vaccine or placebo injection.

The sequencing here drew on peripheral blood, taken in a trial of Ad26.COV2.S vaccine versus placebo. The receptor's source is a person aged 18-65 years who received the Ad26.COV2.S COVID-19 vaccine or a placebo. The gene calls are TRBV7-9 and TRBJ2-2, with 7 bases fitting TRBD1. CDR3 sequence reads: CASSRQGWNTGELFF. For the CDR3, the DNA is TGTGCCAGCAGCCGACAGGGATGGAACACCGGGGAGCTGTTTTTT.